This T cell receptor (beta chain) was identified during a study of neurological immune-mediated disorders. Study-wide results and caveats: The study found the most TCR clonal expansion in HTLV-1-associated myelopathy and the least in multiple sclerosis, below healthy controls.

Time point given: longitudinal time-point 3. From the 5' RACE reads, TCRdb called clonotypes with MiXCR, one entry per CDR3 protein. The top ten hold under 2% of the sample, which has 53,000 or so distinct CDR3 sequences, about 8% seen once. CDR1 is SGHRS and CDR2 is YFSETQ in the germline V gene. The CDR3 has 14 amino acids. Trimming left V 4 bases short and J 3 bases short, with 13 bases between. This clonotype was detected a few times. Its target is unknown. Sequenced: PBMCs. The clonotype comes from a middle-aged woman in good health. J is TRBJ1-1 and V is TRBV5-1, with D possibly matching TRBD1 (6 bases). The CDR3 loop is CASSEQGGDTEAFF. For the CDR3, the DNA is TGCGCCAGCAGCGAACAGGGAGGCGACACTGAAGCTTTCTTT.